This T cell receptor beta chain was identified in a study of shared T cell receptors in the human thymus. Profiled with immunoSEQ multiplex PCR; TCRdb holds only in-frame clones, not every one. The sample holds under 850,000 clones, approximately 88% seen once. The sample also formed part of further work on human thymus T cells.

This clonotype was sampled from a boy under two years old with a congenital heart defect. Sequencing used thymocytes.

CDR3 residues: CASSHPPGGVTYNEQFF. The CDR3, as DNA: TGTGCCAGCAGTCATCCCCCGGGGGGGGTAACCTACAATGAGCAGTTCTTC. The chain uses TRBV27 and TRBJ2-1; 8 nucleotides match TRBD2. Per germline, CDR1 MNHEY and CDR2 SMNVEV (reference sequence). The CDR3 spans 17 residues. V lost 5 bases, J lost 2 bases, and 11 bases stayed unmatched.